One T cell receptor beta chain is described in this entry. Its antigen remains unknown. The record originates from a study of shared clonotypes between healthy human individuals. General study results and limits: Tissue TCR repertoires likely differ from these blood-only repertoires. Non-shared clonotypes displayed generation probabilities falling below those of clonotypes present in all four donors. The authors expected sequencing depth to affect clonotype sharing among donors.

Here immunoSEQ multiplex PCR was the method, and the copy in TCRdb shows in-frame clones only, minus some. This table holds over a million clones, approximately 98.5% found once. Trimming left V 4 bases short and J 4 bases short, with 12 bases between. CDR1 is SGDLS and CDR2 is YYNGEE in the germline V gene. The CDR3 consists of 14 residues. This clonotype was sampled from a man aged 25 to 45 in good health. Sequencing was performed on naive CD4+ T cells sorted from blood. Described subset: CD45RA+ positively selected. The chain carries TRBV9 and TRBJ1-5; possible D gene TRBD1, 6 bases. The CDR3 sequence: CASSTGSSNQPQHF. CDR3 in DNA: TGTGCCAGCAGCACAGGGTCGTCAAATCAGCCCCAGCATTTT.